Shown below are 23 T cell receptor beta chains from a single sample sequenced in a study of shared clonotypes between healthy human individuals. Only in-frame clones appear in the TCRdb table, and some are missing; sequencing was by immunoSEQ multiplex PCR. The sample has about 1.5 million clones, approximately 98% seen once. Sequencing was carried out using naive CD4+ T cells sorted from blood. Subset given: CD45RA+ positively selected. These TCRs come from a man under 40 in good health.

The gene calls are TRBV18 and TRBJ1-4, with TRBD1 identical over 7 bases. CDR1 and CDR2 from the germline V gene are KGHSH and LQKENI. V lost 2 bases to trimming and J lost 7 bases; unmatched junction nucleotides: 4. This CDR3 has 14 residues. This CDR3 reads CASSPGTETEKLFF. CDR3 nucleotide sequence: TGTGCCAGCTCACCAGGGACAGAGACTGAAAAACTGTTTTTT.

This chain joins TRBV5-1 and TRBJ1-2, with D unresolved. The CDR3 runs to 13 residues. Germline CDR1 SGHRS, CDR2 YFSETQ. V lost 0 bases and J lost 6, with 9 bases in between. In nucleotides, the CDR3 is TGCGCCAGCAGCTTGGACACCCGGAATGGCTACACCTTC. Amino acid sequence: CASSLDTRNGYTF.

This clone was seen only once. The J gene is TRBJ1-1, the V gene TRBV5-4; TRBD1 aligns across 8 bases. The CDR3 contains 12 residues. With V trimmed by 6 bases and J by 5 bases, 3 bases remained unmatched. CDR1 is SGHNT and CDR2 is YYREEE in the germline V gene (reference sequence). The chain's CDR3 is CASNRQGTEAFF. The DNA of the CDR3 is TGTGCCAGCAACAGACAGGGGACTGAAGCTTTCTTT.

The V call is TRBV7-9, the J call TRBJ2-7, with D possibly being TRBD2 (5 bases). The CDR3 is 15 residues long. Between the trimmed V and J ends, which lost 5 bases and 6 bases, there was a span of 20 bases. CDR1 is SEHNR and CDR2 is FQNEAQ in the germline V gene (reference sequence). The CDR3 reads CASSTGGGWAGEQYF. CDR3 in DNA: TGTGCCAGCAGCACCGGAGGCGGGTGGGCGGGCGAGCAGTACTTC.

This clone was detected only once. The V and J genes are TRBV5-4 and TRBJ2-6; no reliable D call. V was trimmed by 3 bases and J by 2 bases, leaving 12 bases between them. The CDR3 runs 16 residues. Germline loops: CDR1 SGHNT, CDR2 YYREEE (reference sequence). The CDR3 reads CASSSGVSAGANVLTF. The DNA of the CDR3 is TGTGCCAGCAGCTCCGGCGTATCTGCTGGGGCCAACGTCCTGACTTTC. The full variable domain, rest sourced from reference TRBV5-4 and TRBJ2-6, is ETGVTQSPTHLIKTRGQQVTLRCSSQSGHNTVSWYQQALGQGPQFIFQYYREEENGRGNFPPRFSGLQFPNYSSELNVNALELDDSALYLCASSSGVSAGANVLTFGAGSRLTVL.

V and J are TRBV10-2 and TRBJ1-2, with D tentatively TRBD1 (6 bases). CDR1 and CDR2 from the germline V gene are WSHSY and SAAADI. CDR3 length equals 14 residues. Trimming cost V 6 bases and J 2 bases, with 13 bases left between them. In DNA, the CDR3 is TGCGCCAGCAGGGCCAAGACAGGAAACTATGGCTACACCTTC. It codes for CASRAKTGNYGYTF.

The chain uses TRBV19 and TRBJ2-4, with 10 positions matching TRBD2. V lost 3 bases, J lost 7 bases, and 12 bases stayed unmatched. This CDR3 has 17 amino acids. The V gene's germline CDR1 is LNHDA and CDR2 SQIVND (reference sequence). As DNA, the CDR3 is TGTGCCAGTAGTATGATCCATCCAGCGGGAGGGGGGAACATTCAGTACTTC. This translates into CASSMIHPAGGGNIQYF.

The V and J genes are TRBV15 and TRBJ2-6; 7 nucleotides agree with TRBD1. The germline gives CDR1 LNHNV, CDR2 YYDKDF (reference sequence). V was clipped by 10 bases and J by 0 bases; unmatched bases: 12. The CDR3 runs to 17 residues. Written as DNA, the CDR3 is TGTGCCAGCCAGACAGGGACCACCTACTCTGGGGCCAACGTCCTGACTTTC. Protein product: CASQTGTTYSGANVLTF.

This clone was observed once. The chain recombines TRBV28 with TRBJ1-2, with 9 bases lining up with TRBD1. The CDR3 is 18 residues long. Germline CDR1 is MDHEN and CDR2 is SYDVKM. V was pared by 2 bases and J by 8 bases, with 18 bases of the junction left unmatched. The CDR3 region has the DNA TGTGCCAGCAGTTTACAAGGGAGAGCCGGGACAGGGAATAAGGGCTACACCTTC. Its protein is CASSLQGRAGTGNKGYTF.

The rearrangement joins TRBV10-3 to TRBJ1-1; tentatively, D is TRBD1 (5 bases). In germline, CDR1 is ENHRY, CDR2 SYGVKD. V was clipped by 8 bases and J by 4 bases, with 14 bases between them. This CDR3 has 13 residues. CDR3 protein: CAIARGGLTEAFF. CDR3 DNA sequence: TGTGCCATCGCGCGGGGCGGGCTCACTGAAGCTTTCTTT.

The gene calls are TRBV27 and TRBJ1-5; TRBD1 might be the D (5 bases). The V end lost 5 bases, the J end lost 9 bases, and 14 bases lay between the germline ends. Germline-derived CDR1 and CDR2 are MNHEY and SMNVEV (reference sequence). This CDR3 has 13 amino acids. In DNA form, the CDR3 reads TGTGCCAGCAGTGGCACGCTAACAGGGCCCCAGCATTTT. It encodes CASSGTLTGPQHF.

The V and J genes are TRBV19 and TRBJ1-5, with D unclear. This CDR3 contains 14 residues. Trimming left V 6 bases short and J 3 bases short, with 12 bases between. Germline V lookup: CDR1 LNHDA, CDR2 SQIVND (reference sequence). Here the CDR3 reads CASRPMGPNQPQHF. The CDR3 DNA reads TGTGCCAGTAGACCAATGGGTCCCAATCAGCCCCAGCATTTT.

This chain joins TRBV27 and TRBJ2-3; D gene uncertain. Deletions cut 3 bases from V and 6 bases from J, with 13 bases between. Germline lookup yields CDR1 MNHEY and CDR2 SMNVEV (reference sequence). This CDR3 comprises 14 residues. The CDR3 sequence: CASSLYPALDTQYF. The CDR3 DNA reads as TGTGCCAGCAGTTTGTACCCTGCTCTGGATACGCAGTATTTT.

This clone was recorded once. The J gene is TRBJ1-2, the V gene TRBV15; 8 positions match TRBD1. J gave up 7 bases and V 0 bases, and 4 bases lay outside the gene matches. The length of the CDR3 is 14 residues. CDR1 and CDR2 (germline): LNHNV, YYDKDF (reference sequence). The CDR3 is CATSRDRTGFGYTF. The CDR3 DNA sequence: TGTGCCACCAGCAGAGATAGGACAGGGTTTGGCTACACCTTC.

On this clone: One junction end disagrees with the germline gene, perhaps due to a read error. The CDR3 loop is CARRRETGTEAFF. In nucleotides, the CDR3 is TGTGCCCGCAGGCGGGAAACGGGAACTGAAGCTTTCTTT. The chain recombines TRBV2 with TRBJ1-1; D gene uncertain. Germline V gene sequence: CDR1 SNHLY, CDR2 FYNNEI. This CDR3 contains 13 residues.

Regarding this clone: Other DNA variants within this sample encode the same CDR3. The chain employs TRBV5-4 and TRBJ2-1; weak D call: TRBD1 (6 bases). The CDR3 consists of 15 residues. Germline assignment: CDR1 SGHNT and CDR2 YYREEE (reference sequence). V shed 3 bases and J shed 0 bases, with 10 bases lying between them. In DNA form, the CDR3 reads TGTGCCAGCAGCTCTGGACAGAGCTCCTACAATGAGCAGTTCTTC. Encoded protein: CASSSGQSSYNEQFF.

This clone is a singleton in its sample. This rearrangement joins TRBV25-1 to TRBJ2-1; 9 nucleotides match TRBD1. Per germline, CDR1 MGHDK and CDR2 SYGVNS. The V and J ends lost 6 bases and 7 bases, in that order; junction bases with no gene match: 7. There are 14 residues in the CDR3. The CDR3 reads CASSRTGARNEQFF. The CDR3 nucleotides are TGTGCCAGCAGCCGGACAGGGGCGAGGAATGAGCAGTTCTTC.

V gene TRBV5-8 combines with J gene TRBJ1-1; a possible D gene is TRBD1 (6 bases). Germline V CDR1 and CDR2: SGHTS, YDEGEE. The CDR3 consists of 16 residues. The V and J ends lost 2 bases and 0 bases respectively, with 14 bases between them. The CDR3 sequence: CASSFGWTAVNTEAFF. The CDR3 nucleotides are TGTGCCAGCAGCTTCGGGTGGACAGCGGTGAACACTGAAGCTTTCTTT.

Regarding this clone: The sample has other DNA sequences that encode this CDR3 too. The rearrangement joins TRBV5-4 to TRBJ2-3; 9 nucleotides align to TRBD2. The CDR3 totals 16 residues. Germline trimming cut 0 bases from V and 3 bases from J; bases unmatched to any gene: 5. Germline assignment: CDR1 SGHNT and CDR2 YYREEE (reference sequence). CDR3 in DNA: TGTGCCAGCAGCTTGGGTCTCGCGGGAGGGACAGATACGCAGTATTTT. Translated, it gives CASSLGLAGGTDTQYF.

This clone was recorded only once. The rearrangement links TRBV5-1 to TRBJ2-3; TRBD2 might be the D (6 bases). The CDR3 loop spans 14 amino acids. Germline V gene sequence: CDR1 SGHRS, CDR2 YFSETQ. V was shortened by 4 bases and J by 6 bases, with 15 bases between the two germline ends. The CDR3 DNA reads as TGCGCCAGCAGCCTGGAGGGCGGCAGGGATACGCAGTATTTT. Amino acid sequence: CASSLEGGRDTQYF.

V gene TRBV29-1 combines with J gene TRBJ1-1; TRBD1 matches at 11 bases. CDR1 is SQVTM, CDR2 ANQGSEA, per germline. The CDR3 has 16 residues. After removal of 1 base from V and 6 bases from J, the junction contained 10 bases not matched to a gene. The CDR3 loop is CSVEGDSGTGGPEAFF. The CDR3 DNA is TGCAGCGTTGAAGGAGATAGCGGGACAGGGGGGCCTGAAGCTTTCTTT.

To note about this clone: Other DNA sequences in this sample translate to the same CDR3. The rearrangement joins TRBV19 to TRBJ2-3; D is unresolved. The CDR3 is 13 residues long. The germline CDR1 and CDR2 sequences are LNHDA and SQIVND (reference sequence). Trimming left V 3 bases short and J 2 bases short, with 6 bases between. CDR3 residues: CASSIVLTDTQYF. The CDR3 coding sequence is TGTGCCAGTAGTATCGTCCTCACAGATACGCAGTATTTT. Full variable domain (remainder filled in from reference TRBV19 and TRBJ2-3): DGGITQSPKYLFRKEGQNVTLSCEQNLNHDAMYWYRQDPGQGLRLIYYSQIVNDFQKGDIAEGYSVSREKKESFPLTVTSAQKNPTAFYLCASSIVLTDTQYFGPGTRLTVL.

This chain uses TRBV25-1 with TRBJ2-1; the match to TRBD1 covers 11 bases. Looked up from germline, CDR1 is MGHDK and CDR2 is SYGVNS. The V and J ends lost 7 bases and 1 base, in that order; junction bases with no gene match: 9. The CDR3 loop spans 17 amino acids. The CDR3 sequence is CASTRTGGAGSYNEQFF. Here the CDR3 DNA reads TGTGCCAGCACCCGGACAGGGGGCGCAGGGTCCTACAATGAGCAGTTCTTC.